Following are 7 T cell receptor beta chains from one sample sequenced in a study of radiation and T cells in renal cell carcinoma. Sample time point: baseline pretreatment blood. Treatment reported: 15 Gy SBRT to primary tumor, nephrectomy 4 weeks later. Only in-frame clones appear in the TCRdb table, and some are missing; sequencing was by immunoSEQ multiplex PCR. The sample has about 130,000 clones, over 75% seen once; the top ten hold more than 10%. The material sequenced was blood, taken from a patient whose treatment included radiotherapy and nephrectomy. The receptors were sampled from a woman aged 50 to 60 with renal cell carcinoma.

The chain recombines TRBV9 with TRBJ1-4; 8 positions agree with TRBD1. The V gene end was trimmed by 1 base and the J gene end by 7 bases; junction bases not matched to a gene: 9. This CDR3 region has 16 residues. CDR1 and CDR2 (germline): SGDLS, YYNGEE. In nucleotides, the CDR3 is TGTGCCAGCAGCGTATCGGGGCAGGGGGCGGGTGAAAAACTGTTTTTT. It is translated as CASSVSGQGAGEKLFF.

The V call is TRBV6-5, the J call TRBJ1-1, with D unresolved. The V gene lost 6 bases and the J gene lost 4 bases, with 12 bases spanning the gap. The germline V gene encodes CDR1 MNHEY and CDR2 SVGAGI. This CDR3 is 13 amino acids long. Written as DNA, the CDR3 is TGTGCCAGCAGACTCGCCGGAAGCACTGAAGCTTTCTTT. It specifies CASRLAGSTEAFF.

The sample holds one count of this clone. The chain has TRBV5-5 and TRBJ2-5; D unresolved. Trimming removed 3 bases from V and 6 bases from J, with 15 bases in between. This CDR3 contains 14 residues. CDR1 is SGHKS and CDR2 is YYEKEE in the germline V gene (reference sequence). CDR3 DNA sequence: TGTGCCAGCAGCTCGGCAGCCCCAGCGAAGACCCAGTACTTC. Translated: CASSSAAPAKTQYF.

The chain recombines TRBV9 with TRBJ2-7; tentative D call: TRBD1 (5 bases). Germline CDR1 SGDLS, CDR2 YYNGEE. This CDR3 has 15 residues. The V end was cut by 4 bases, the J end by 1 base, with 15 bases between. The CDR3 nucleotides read TGTGCCAGCAGCCTAGGGGATAAACTGTCCTACGAGCAGTACTTC. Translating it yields CASSLGDKLSYEQYF.

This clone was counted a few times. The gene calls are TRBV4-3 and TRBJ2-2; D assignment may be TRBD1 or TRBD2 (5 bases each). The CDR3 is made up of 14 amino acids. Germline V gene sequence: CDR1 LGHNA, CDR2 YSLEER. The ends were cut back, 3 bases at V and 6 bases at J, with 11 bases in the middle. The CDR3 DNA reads TGCGCCAGCAGCCAGGGGGTAACTCCCGGGGAGCTGTTTTTT. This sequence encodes CASSQGVTPGELFF.

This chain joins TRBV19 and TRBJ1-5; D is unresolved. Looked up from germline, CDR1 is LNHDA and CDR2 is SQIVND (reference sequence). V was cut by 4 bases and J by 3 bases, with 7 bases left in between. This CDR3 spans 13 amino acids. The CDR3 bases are TGTGCCAGTAGTAGTGTGTCCAATCAGCCCCAGCATTTT. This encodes CASSSVSNQPQHF.

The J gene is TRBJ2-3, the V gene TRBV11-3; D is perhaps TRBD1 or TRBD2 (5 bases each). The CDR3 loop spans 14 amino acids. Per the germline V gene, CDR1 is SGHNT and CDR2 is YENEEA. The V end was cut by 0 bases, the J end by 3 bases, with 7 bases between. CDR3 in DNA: TGTGCCAGCAGCTTAGATGGGACGACAGATACGCAGTATTTT. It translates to CASSLDGTTDTQYF.